This TCR beta chain is drawn from a study of PD-L1 blockade in urothelial cancer (dated by TCRdb to between 2016 and 2019). Turning to the overall study: All patients started therapy around 2014 and received atezolizumab 1,200 mg intravenously every 3 weeks. Nine or ten patients reached durable clinical benefit, while 15 to 20 patients did not. Pretreatment blood TCR-seq was available for about 27 patients, at least one posttreatment blood collection was obtained for roughly 24 patients, and tumor TCR-seq was available for roughly 24 patients. About nine tenths of the roughly 29 patients were identified as males with urothelial cancer of bladder origin, and a prior smoking history was reported by 18 of 29 patients. In the same patients, whole exome sequencing and RNA sequencing of pretreatment tumors were performed in addition to TCR sequencing. An exploratory multi-omic analysis was conducted of the somatic, immune and clinical correlates of response to PD-L1 blockade with atezolizumab in urothelial cancer. An ECOG performance status of 0 or 1 was recorded for the patients, and 0 to 3 prior chemotherapy regimens had been received by the patients. Blood samples yielded a median of around 150,000 T cells and around 80,000 unique TCRs, with median clonality approximately 0.08. Blood samples were analyzed 3 weeks after the start of treatment (second dose) and 6 weeks after the start of treatment. Durable clinical benefit was defined as a progression-free survival longer than 6 months, and TCR features were additionally tested against progression-free survival and overall survival. TCR sequencing covered pretreatment tumor samples and matched, serially collected peripheral blood taken before and after atezolizumab treatment.

V was cut back by 3 bases and J by 10 bases, leaving a gap of 19 bases between them. Looking up the germline V gene yields CDR1 SGDLS and CDR2 YYNGEE. From the cysteine up to the phenylalanine, the CDR3 has a length of 14 residues. Only the CDR3 portion is preserved as DNA: 42 bases, with reading frame beginning at the first base. This clone was counted a few times. Its antigen is still unknown. No base quality values were provided; no much bigger clone lies one nucleotide off. A cohort of 30 or so patients with locally advanced or metastatic urothelial carcinoma, treated at Memorial Sloan Kettering on a trial protocol, was included. Peripheral blood mononuclear cells were collected pretreatment and during treatment, with between 1 and 8 total time points obtained per patient. The Qiagen DNeasy Blood extraction kit was used to purify genomic DNA from total PBMCs and tumor samples. PBMCs were collected pretreatment and during treatment and were isolated and stored as previously described.

To estimate absolute template abundance from read counts, synthetic TCR analog templates were spiked into each PCR. The immunoSEQ assay used bias-controlled V and J gene primers to amplify TCRbeta CDR3 regions from genomic DNA. Rearranged TCRbeta segments were sequenced at approximately 20X coverage. Regarding the original processing steps: Sequencing errors were corrected by clustering and CDR3s were annotated against IMGT to assign V, D and J genes. Downstream analyses used only productive TCRbeta rearrangements, leaving out any out-of-frame or stop-codon sequences. To compute clonality, Shannon entropy was normalized by the log of the number of unique productive sequences and then subtracted from one. Clones differing between time points or between blood and tumor were identified using Fisher's exact test with Benjamini-Hochberg correction, with an adjusted p below 0.01 applied as the threshold. Here the immuneACCESS table is served through TCRdb, limited to in-frame sequences with V and J called. Missing clones are a known gap in these copies; in checked studies unresolved V genes cover under half, and the rest lacks a known reason. Clone size and V and J calls were adopted from that table, with D and trimming inferred from the DNA. The sample table contains about 88,000 clones; only one count was recorded for 90% of them. The leading ten clones occupy around a tenth of the sample.

Summary of the overall study and its limitations: Small sample size (n of about 30) and many exploratory analyses mean the results are intended to be hypothesis-generating. At 3 weeks after the start of treatment, tumor-associated TCR clones in peripheral blood had expanded more in patients with durable benefit (n of about 21, p = 0.022). Improved progression-free and overall survival was found to be associated with pretreatment peripheral blood TCR clonality below the median.

The receptor was derived from a man in his fifties or sixties with urothelial cancer. Sequenced material: PBMCs, taken around atezolizumab (anti-PD-L1) treatment. In this chain, TRBV9 is recombined with TRBJ1-1; TRBD1 is a weak D gene call, 6 bases matching. The CDR3 here reads CASSADRDTGLAFF. Here is the DNA: TGTGCCAGCAGCGCCGACCGGGACACGGGTTTAGCTTTCTTT.